One sample yielded the 5 T cell receptor beta chains listed below, sequenced in a study of blood T cell repertoires in COVID-19. Sequencing used immunoSEQ multiplex PCR; TCRdb keeps in-frame clones, though not all of them. Of a few hundred thousand clones in the sample, roughly 90% were seen once. The specimen was peripheral blood. The receptors shown here come from a woman aged 55 to 70 with COVID-19, enrolled during active disease.

As for this clone: The junction departs from germline at one end; a sequencing error may be responsible. V and J are TRBV6-6 and TRBJ2-1, with 10 bases aligning to TRBD2. Germline assignment: CDR1 MNHNY and CDR2 SVGAGI (reference sequence). The length of the CDR3 is 16 residues. The CDR3 sequence: CASSSRTSGVELEQVF. The CDR3 bases are TGTGCCAGCAGTTCCCGAACTAGCGGGGTGGAACTAGAGCAAGTCTTC.

Regarding this clone: Other DNA sequences of this sample code for an identical CDR3. This rearrangement joins TRBV5-6 to TRBJ2-7; unclear D gene. V lost 1 base to trimming and J lost 4 bases, with 3 bases between them. The V gene's germline CDR1 is SGHDT and CDR2 YYEEEE. The CDR3 is 11 amino acids. This CDR3 reads CASSLRYEQYF. In DNA, the CDR3 is TGTGCCAGCAGCTTGCGTTACGAGCAGTACTTC.

The rearrangement links TRBV4-2 to TRBJ2-7; 9 bases are shared with TRBD1. The CDR3 runs 15 residues. Per the germline V gene, CDR1 is LGHNA and CDR2 is YNFKEQ. The J segment lost 3 bases and the V segment lost 3 bases, leaving 6 bases of the junction unmatched. The chain's CDR3 is CASSQPTGGGYEQYF. Here the CDR3 DNA reads TGTGCCAGCAGCCAGCCCACAGGGGGCGGCTACGAGCAGTACTTC.

V and J are TRBV4-2 and TRBJ1-1; D call uncertain. V was shortened by 4 bases and J by 0 bases, with 9 bases between the two germline ends. The CDR3 covers 14 residues. CDR1 is LGHNA and CDR2 is YNFKEQ in the germline V gene. CDR3 amino acids: CASSRNEMNTEAFF. For the CDR3, the DNA is TGTGCCAGCAGCCGAAACGAGATGAACACTGAAGCTTTCTTT.

DNA of the CDR3: TGTGCCAGCAGCAACTACCGGGACTTGATCCTGTACTTC. Translating it yields CASSNYRDLILYF. V and J are TRBV5-6 and TRBJ2-4; D is perhaps TRBD2 (6 bases). V was cut by 4 bases and J by 15 bases, with 20 bases left in between. Germline assignment: CDR1 SGHDT and CDR2 YYEEEE. The CDR3 has 13 amino acids.